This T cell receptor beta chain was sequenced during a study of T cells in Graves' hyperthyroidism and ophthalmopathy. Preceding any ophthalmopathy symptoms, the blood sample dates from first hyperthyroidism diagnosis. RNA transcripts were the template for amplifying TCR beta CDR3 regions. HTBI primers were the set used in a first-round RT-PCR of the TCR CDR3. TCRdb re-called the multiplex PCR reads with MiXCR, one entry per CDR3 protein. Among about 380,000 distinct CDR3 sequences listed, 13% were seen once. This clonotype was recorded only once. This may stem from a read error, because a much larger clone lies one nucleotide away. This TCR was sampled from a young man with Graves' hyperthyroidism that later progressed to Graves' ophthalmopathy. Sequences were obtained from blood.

The CDR3 region has the DNA TGTGCCAGCAGACAACAGACTCTCATGAACAATGAGCAGTACTTC. Translated, it gives CASRQQTLMNNEQYF. The genes are TRBV2 and TRBJ2-1, with no clear D. The end of the DNA aligns better with TRBJ2-7, so the J call may be wrong. In germline, CDR1 is SNHLY, CDR2 FYNNEI. The CDR3 is 15 residues long.